One and the same sample provided the 9 T cell receptor beta chains below, sequenced in a study of T cell responses to AZD1222 COVID-19 vaccine. The assay was immunoSEQ multiplex PCR, and TCRdb's table has in-frame clones only and misses some. The sample lists about 150,000 clones; 91% were seen once. This material consisted of peripheral blood, taken 28 days after the second dose of the MenACWY control vaccine. Receptor source: an adult who received the MenACWY meningococcal vaccine as a control.

The chain links TRBV7-2 to TRBJ1-2; D is possibly TRBD1 (5 bases). The CDR3 loop spans 14 amino acids. From germline, CDR1 is SGHTA and CDR2 FQGNSA. V was clipped by 5 bases and J by 7 bases, with 17 bases between them. DNA of the CDR3: TGTGCCAGCAGCCCGCGACAGCCCGCGAGTGGCTACACCTTC. Protein product: CASSPRQPASGYTF.

This clone has just one count. The V call is TRBV15, the J call TRBJ2-3; D assignment may be TRBD1 or TRBD2 (5 bases each). This CDR3 spans 16 amino acids. Germline loops: CDR1 LNHNV, CDR2 YYDKDF (reference sequence). Trimming left V 4 bases short and J 4 bases short, with 18 bases between. This CDR3 is CATSMFSGRLADTQYF. CDR3 DNA: TGTGCCACCAGCATGTTTTCGGGGCGCCTGGCAGATACGCAGTATTTT.

The chain recombines TRBV5-3 with TRBJ2-7; D is tentatively TRBD1 or TRBD2 (5 bases each). TRBV5-3 is assigned to the ORF class and has an uncertain function. V was clipped by 1 base and J by 6 bases, with 17 bases between them. This CDR3 contains 15 residues. The CDR3 DNA follows: TGTGCCAGAAGCTTGTGGTTGGGACGACCGGGCGAGCAGTACTTC. Translation: CARSLWLGRPGEQYF.

The CDR3 protein is CASSRPGTGDYGYTF. CDR3 nucleotide sequence: TGTGCCAGCAGTCGTCCCGGGACAGGGGACTATGGCTACACCTTC. J is TRBJ1-2 and V is TRBV6-2 or TRBV6-3, with 10 bases identical to TRBD1. The V gene end was trimmed by 5 bases and the J gene end by 3 bases; junction bases not matched to a gene: 6. The V gene's germline CDR1 is MNHEY and CDR2 SVGEGT. CDR3 length: 15 residues.

This clone was counted only a few times. The chain employs TRBV20-1 and TRBJ1-2, with a possible D match to TRBD1 (6 bases). V lost 3 bases, J lost 2 bases, and 13 bases lay in between. The CDR3 has 14 amino acids. The germline CDR1 and CDR2 sequences are DFQATT and SNEGSKA (reference sequence). This chain's CDR3 is CSASRPGENYGYTF. The CDR3 region has the DNA TGCAGTGCTAGTCGCCCAGGGGAGAACTATGGCTACACCTTC.

The chain uses TRBV6-5 and TRBJ2-7; a possible D gene is TRBD2 (5 bases). The CDR3 contains 13 residues. Germline CDR1 is MNHEY and CDR2 is SVGAGI. Trimming pared 8 bases from V and 5 bases from J, leaving 16 bases between. The CDR3 coding sequence is TGTGCCAGCTGGAGAGGGCATCCCCACGAGCAGTACTTC. Encoded protein: CASWRGHPHEQYF.

The chain employs TRBV4-3 and TRBJ1-1, with TRBD1 as a possible D gene (6 bases). Germline CDR1 and CDR2: LGHNA and YSLEER. Between the trimmed V and J ends, which lost 5 bases and 3 bases, there was a span of 7 bases. The CDR3 sequence is 12 residues long. The CDR3 DNA sequence: TGCGCCAGCAGCAGGACAGACACTGAAGCTTTCTTT. As protein: CASSRTDTEAFF.

This chain uses TRBV28 with TRBJ1-2, with TRBD1 matching over 12 bases. CDR1 is MDHEN, CDR2 SYDVKM, per germline. The CDR3 spans 15 residues. The V and J ends lost 5 bases and 7 bases, in that order; junction bases with no gene match: 8. The CDR3 reads CASSIWDRGQGGYTF. The DNA for the CDR3 is TGTGCCAGCAGTATCTGGGACAGGGGGCAGGGTGGCTACACCTTC.

This chain joins TRBV5-4 and TRBJ2-5, with D tentatively TRBD2 (6 bases). V lost 1 base and J lost 6, with 16 bases in between. There are 15 residues in the CDR3. Germline lookup yields CDR1 SGHNT and CDR2 YYREEE (reference sequence). CDR3 DNA sequence: TGTGCCAGCAGCTTGACGTCGGGGGATGCGCAGACCCAGTACTTC. Translation gives CASSLTSGDAQTQYF.